The clone carrying this TCR beta chain came up a few times. In the study's own analysis: How many nucleated cells were present was estimated from reference gene primer amplification. Method: immunoSEQ multiplex PCR; TCRdb's copy keeps in-frame clones and lacks some. The V and J calls and clone size were taken over from that table, and D and trimming were inferred from the DNA. The sample contains about 150,000 clones, roughly four fifths of which appear only once. CDR3 length equals 13 residues. CDR1 is MNHEY and CDR2 is SVGAGI in the germline V gene. V was clipped by 6 bases and J by 4 bases, with 10 bases between them. The source of the sample is a study of blood T cell repertoires in COVID-19.

Sequencing used peripheral blood. The clonotype originates from a man aged 80 or over with acute or convalescent COVID-19. The V call is TRBV6-5, the J call TRBJ1-5; D unresolved. The CDR3 spells CASRARVNQPQHF. The DNA of the CDR3 is TGTGCCAGCAGGGCGAGGGTGAATCAGCCCCAGCATTTT.